These 19 T cell receptor beta chains were sequenced from one sample in a study of post-analysis software for immune sequencing data. Study results and caveats: With TRBV5-6, TRBV5-1 and TRBV20-1 included, about five TRBV segments were more frequent in patients than in controls.

The antigens of these receptors remain unknown. TCR beta cDNA libraries included unique molecular identifiers. MiXCR, applied by TCRdb to the PCR reads, yields one record per CDR3 protein. Among roughly 700,000 distinct CDR3 sequences listed, 25% to 30% were seen once. The sequencing input was blood. All receptors come from a girl aged 10 to 17 with multiple sclerosis.

V and J are TRBV2 and TRBJ1-2; D not resolved. This CDR3 spans 10 amino acids. CDR1 and CDR2 (germline): SNHLY, FYNNEI. The V gene lost 7 bases and the J gene lost 6 bases, with 6 bases spanning the gap. The CDR3 sequence: CASNVHGYTF. The DNA of the CDR3 is TGTGCCAGCAACGTGCATGGCTACACCTTC.

This rearrangement joins TRBV5-6 to TRBJ2-7, with D unresolved. Germline assignment: CDR1 SGHDT and CDR2 YYEEEE. V lost 2 bases and J 5 bases, leaving 14 bases between the germline ends. The CDR3 sequence is 14 residues long. The CDR3 sequence: CASSFLNSRDEQYF. The CDR3 nucleotides read TGTGCCAGCAGCTTTCTGAACAGTAGGGACGAGCAGTACTTC.

This chain connects TRBV7-9 to TRBJ1-1, with D perhaps TRBD1 (5 bases). Trimming took 5 bases from V and 10 from J, leaving 17 bases between them. Germline V CDR1 and CDR2: SEHNR, FQNEAQ (reference sequence). CDR3 length equals 13 residues. The CDR3 nucleotides are TGTGCCAGCAGCCGGAGGGGTTCCCAGGGAGCTTTCTTT. It yields the protein CASSRRGSQGAFF.

This clonotype was observed a few times. The chain is built from TRBV20-1 and TRBJ2-7; tentative D call: TRBD1 (5 bases). Germline CDR1 is DFQATT and CDR2 is SNEGSKA (reference sequence). The CDR3 consists of 13 residues. V dropped 2 bases and J dropped 5 bases, with 13 bases sitting between them. CDR3 loop: CSARKAGRDEQYF. CDR3 DNA sequence: TGCAGTGCTAGAAAGGCAGGGCGTGACGAGCAGTACTTC.

In this sample, this clonotype turned up a few times. The chain links TRBV6-5 to TRBJ1-2; perhaps TRBD1 as D (5 bases). Germline V CDR1 and CDR2: MNHEY, SVGAGI. The CDR3 has 12 residues. The germline V and J ends were trimmed by 8 bases and 7 bases, with 14 bases remaining between them. DNA of the CDR3: TGTGCCAGCCTACAGGCCACGGGTGGCTACACCTTC. It specifies CASLQATGGYTF.

The V and J genes are TRBV18 and TRBJ2-7, with 7 bases that match TRBD1. Germline CDR1 KGHSH, CDR2 LQKENI. This CDR3 has 13 amino acids. J lost 0 bases, V lost 8 bases, and 4 bases had no gene match. CDR3: CASMGQSSYEQYF. In nucleotides, the CDR3 is TGTGCCAGCATGGGACAGAGCTCCTACGAGCAGTACTTC.

This chain links TRBV28 with TRBJ1-4; no firm D call. The CDR3 spans 16 residues. The V gene's germline CDR1 is MDHEN and CDR2 SYDVKM. The V gene lost 10 bases and the J gene lost 4 bases, with 22 bases spanning the gap. The CDR3 bases are TGTGCCACCCTCCGACATCTCTCTACAGATAATGAAAAACTGTTTTTT. Its protein is CATLRHLSTDNEKLFF.

This clonotype was found a few times. The CDR3: CASSEGPSREQYF. Written as DNA, the CDR3 is TGTGCCAGCAGTGAGGGACCTTCACGCGAGCAGTACTTC. The J gene is TRBJ2-7, the V gene TRBV25-1; possibly TRBD1 or TRBD2 for D (5 bases each). Germline CDR1 MGHDK, CDR2 SYGVNS. V gave up 3 bases and J gave up 6 bases, with 12 bases separating them. This CDR3 is 13 amino acids long.

This sequence joins TRBV5-5 and TRBJ2-3, with D perhaps given as TRBD1 or TRBD2 (5 bases each). CDR1 SGHKS and CDR2 YYEKEE come from the germline V gene (reference sequence). Trimming removed 3 bases at V and 6 bases at J, with 17 bases between. CDR3 size: 15 residues. CDR3 loop: CASSWGPYRGDTQYF. In DNA, the CDR3 is TGTGCCAGCAGCTGGGGACCCTACCGGGGCGATACGCAGTATTTT.

Remarks on this clonotype: The junction does not match germline at one end; this may be a read error. V usage is TRBV24-1 and J usage is TRBJ2-1; 7 nucleotides align to TRBD2. Germline lookup yields CDR1 KGHDR and CDR2 SFDVKD. The CDR3 runs 12 residues. CDR3 sequence reads: CDTSGNLNEQFF. As DNA, the CDR3 is TGTGACACCAGCGGGAATCTCAATGAGCAGTTCTTC.

This chain connects TRBV6-5 to TRBJ1-6; unclear D gene. The CDR3 has 15 residues. The V and J ends lost 5 bases and 0 bases respectively, with 8 bases between them. The germline gives CDR1 MNHEY, CDR2 SVGAGI. The CDR3: CASSLQSSYNSPLHF. CDR3 coding DNA: TGTGCCAGCAGTCTACAGAGCTCCTATAATTCACCCCTCCACTTT.

This clonotype was picked up a small number of times. The J gene is TRBJ1-5, the V gene TRBV12-3 or TRBV12-4; tentatively, D is TRBD1 (6 bases). Trimming left V 3 bases short and J 6 bases short, with 12 bases between. The CDR3 is 14 amino acids. CDR3 DNA: TGTGCCAGCAGTTTCCTGGGGGCCGCTCAGCCCCAGCATTTT. It encodes CASSFLGAAQPQHF.

The rearrangement joins TRBV5-1 to TRBJ2-7; 11 nucleotides align to TRBD1. Looked up from germline, CDR1 is SGHRS and CDR2 is YFSETQ. Trimming cost V 0 bases and J 3 bases; bases outside gene matches: 5. The CDR3 consists of 16 residues. CDR3 amino acids: CASSLGTGGGIYEQYF. CDR3 nucleotides: TGCGCCAGCAGCTTGGGGACAGGGGGCGGGATCTACGAGCAGTACTTC.

Only a few counts were recorded for this clonotype. The chain uses TRBV10-3 and TRBJ1-4; D perhaps matches TRBD1 (5 bases). Germline CDR1 is ENHRY and CDR2 is SYGVKD. Trimming shortened V by 6 bases and J by 8 bases, and 13 bases separated the two germline ends. CDR3 length: 13 amino acids. The CDR3 loop is CAIRRRDGEKLFF. In DNA, the CDR3 is TGTGCCATCAGGAGGAGGGACGGAGAAAAACTGTTTTTT.

This clonotype was seen only a few times. V usage is TRBV12-3 or TRBV12-4 and J usage is TRBJ2-1; D not resolved. The length of the CDR3 is 13 residues. Deletions cut 1 base from V and 9 bases from J, with 10 bases between. For the CDR3, the DNA is TGTGCCAGCAGTTTAGAATCCTGGGGTGAGCAGTTCTTC. Amino acid sequence: CASSLESWGEQFF.

The chain combines TRBV7-8 with TRBJ1-5, with 8 bases aligning to TRBD1. The CDR3 runs 16 residues. Germline loops: CDR1 SGHVS, CDR2 FQNEAQ. V shed 2 bases and J 6 bases; nucleotides not matched to a gene: 9. The chain's CDR3 is CASSLLAGQGSQPQHF. Here the CDR3 DNA reads TGTGCCAGCAGCTTATTAGCTGGACAGGGAAGTCAGCCCCAGCATTTT.

This chain joins TRBV7-9 and TRBJ1-1; D remains unclear. Germline-derived CDR1 and CDR2 are SEHNR and FQNEAQ (reference sequence). The CDR3 totals 15 residues. Trimming removed 1 base at V and 7 bases at J, with 16 bases between. The CDR3 DNA reads TGTGCCAGCAGCTTAGTTCCAGCGGGAGGTGTTGAAGCTTTCTTT. Residues: CASSLVPAGGVEAFF. Looking up the rest from reference TRBV7-9 and TRBJ1-1 gives the full variable domain: DTGVSQNPRHKITKRGQNVTFRCDPISEHNRLYWYRQTLGQGPEFLTYFQNEAQLEKSRLLSDRFSAERPKGSFSTLEIQRTEQGDSAMYLCASSLVPAGGVEAFFGQGTRLTVV.

The rearrangement joins TRBV6-1 to TRBJ1-4; no clear D gene. Trimming shortened V by 3 bases and J by 7 bases, and 15 bases separated the two germline ends. The length of the CDR3 is 15 residues. Germline CDR1 reads MNHNS; CDR2 reads SASEGT. The CDR3 region has the DNA TGTGCCAGCAGTGAGGGCGGGCACGAGAGTGAAAAACTGTTTTTT. It translates to CASSEGGHESEKLFF.

This clonotype came up a few times. V and J are TRBV3-1 and TRBJ2-1; no clear D. The CDR3 runs 15 residues. Trimming removed 4 bases from V and 4 bases from J, with 14 bases in between. Germline CDR1 LGHDT, CDR2 YNNKEL (reference sequence). Here the CDR3 reads CASSPHGSSYNEQFF. The CDR3, as DNA: TGTGCCAGCAGCCCCCACGGCAGTTCATACAATGAGCAGTTCTTC.